This entry lists 32 T cell receptor beta chains sequenced from one sample in a study of T cell responses to AZD1222 COVID-19 vaccine listed by TCRdb under 2021. The time point label of this sample denotes: baseline before first vaccination. The protocol used for the library was the immunoSEQ multiplex PCR assay. The clones in this table, taken by TCRdb from immuneACCESS, are in-frame only. Not every clone is retained; where verified, under half of the shortfall comes from an unresolved V gene, and the cause of the rest is unknown. The sample table holds tens of thousands of clones, of which 84% were seen once. The ten largest make up around 7.3% of the sample. The specimen was peripheral blood, collected on day 0 of AZD1222 vaccination. All receptors derive from an adult in good health.

This rearrangement joins TRBV5-1 to TRBJ2-7, with D perhaps TRBD1 (6 bases). The CDR3 sequence is 16 residues long. V was trimmed by 5 bases and J by 0 bases, leaving 18 bases between them. Germline V gene sequence: CDR1 SGHRS, CDR2 YFSETQ. The DNA of the CDR3 is TGCGCCAGCAGACCACAGGGATCCTTAAGCTCCTACGAGCAGTACTTC. Translated: CASRPQGSLSSYEQYF.

The chain employs TRBV3-1 (or the pseudogene TRBV3-2) and TRBJ2-7, with unresolved D. V lost 3 bases and J lost 6, with 9 bases in between. Germline V gene lookup returns CDR1 LGHDT and CDR2 YNNKEL (reference sequence). The CDR3 length is 12 residues. As DNA, the CDR3 is TGTGCCAGCAGCCAGCTGTCGGGCGAGCAGTACTTC. Translated: CASSQLSGEQYF.

This chain links TRBV2 with TRBJ1-2; 10 nucleotides agree with TRBD1. The V and J ends lost 8 bases and 4 bases, in that order; junction bases with no gene match: 1. CDR1 and CDR2 (germline): SNHLY, FYNNEI. The CDR3 is made up of 12 amino acids. CDR3 in DNA: TGTGCCAGCCGGACAGGGGGCTATGGCTACACCTTC. Translation: CASRTGGYGYTF.

The V and J genes are TRBV6-5 and TRBJ1-1; the D is unclear. The V and J ends lost 7 bases and 0 bases respectively, with 15 bases between them. This CDR3 spans 15 amino acids. The V gene's germline CDR1 is MNHEY and CDR2 SVGAGI. The CDR3 bases are TGTGCCAGCAAAAATCGCCCCGAGATGAACACTGAAGCTTTCTTT. As protein: CASKNRPEMNTEAFF.

This clone came up a few times. In the same sample, other DNA sequences code for this CDR3. V is TRBV30 and J is TRBJ2-7; 9 nucleotides line up with TRBD1. The germline V gene has CDR1 GTSNPN and CDR2 SVGIG (reference sequence). This CDR3 has 14 amino acids. V lost 0 bases, J lost 3 bases, and 3 bases stayed unmatched. This CDR3 reads CAWSVGQGFYEQYF. In DNA, the CDR3 is TGTGCCTGGAGTGTAGGACAGGGGTTCTACGAGCAGTACTTC.

The J gene is TRBJ2-2, the V gene TRBV6-5, with D uncertain. Germline-derived CDR1 and CDR2 are MNHEY and SVGAGI. Trimming took 7 bases from V and 7 from J, leaving 19 bases between them. This CDR3 region has 15 residues. DNA of the CDR3: TGTGCCAGCACCCAGGAAGGGAATAGTGGCGGGGAGCTGTTTTTT. Its protein product is CASTQEGNSGGELFF.

J is TRBJ2-1 and V is TRBV6-5, with D possibly TRBD1 on 6 matching bases. V was pared by 6 bases and J by 6 bases, with 12 bases between. Germline V lookup: CDR1 MNHEY, CDR2 SVGAGI. This CDR3 has 13 amino acids. The CDR3 nucleotides are TGTGCCAGCAGATCAGGGGTGGGCAATGAGCAGTTCTTC. It encodes CASRSGVGNEQFF.

This clone was seen more than once but under ten times. The genes are TRBV7-2 and TRBJ2-1; no reliable D call. Between the trimmed V and J ends, which lost 1 base and 5 bases, there was a span of 9 bases. The CDR3 contains 14 residues. CDR1 is SGHTA, CDR2 FQGNSA, per germline. For the CDR3, the DNA is TGTGCCAGCAGCTTAGTATCCAGAGACAATGAGCAGTTCTTC. Its protein product is CASSLVSRDNEQFF.

The chain combines TRBV6-5 with TRBJ1-4; 8 positions agree with TRBD1. Per the germline V gene, CDR1 is MNHEY and CDR2 is SVGAGI. Trimming took 2 bases from V and 4 from J; bases not matched to a gene: 6. The CDR3 length is 16 residues. This CDR3 is CASSYTTGDNNEKLFF. CDR3 bases: TGTGCCAGCAGTTACACGACAGGGGATAATAATGAAAAACTGTTTTTT.

This clone has a single count. J is TRBJ1-2 and V is TRBV4-2; a possible D gene is TRBD1 (5 bases). Germline V gene sequence: CDR1 LGHNA, CDR2 YNFKEQ. The CDR3 is 15 residues long. V lost 4 bases to trimming and J lost 2 bases, with 14 bases between them. Here the CDR3 reads CASSRGGTENYGYTF. The CDR3 coding sequence is TGTGCCAGCAGCCGCGGCGGGACTGAGAACTATGGCTACACCTTC.

The V call is TRBV19, the J call TRBJ2-7, with D unclear. Trimming pared 3 bases from V and 2 bases from J, leaving 14 bases between. CDR1 LNHDA and CDR2 SQIVND come from the germline V gene (reference sequence). This CDR3 has 15 residues. This chain's CDR3 is CASSIGQMQTYEQYF. As DNA, the CDR3 is TGTGCCAGTAGTATTGGGCAGATGCAGACCTACGAGCAGTACTTC.

The rearrangement uses TRBV6-5 and TRBJ1-1, with D perhaps TRBD1 (6 bases). V gave up 7 bases and J gave up 6 bases, with 15 bases separating them. CDR3 size: 13 residues. CDR1 and CDR2 from the germline V gene are MNHEY and SVGAGI. As DNA, the CDR3 is TGTGCCAGCACCCTTCAGGGGACCGCTGAAGCTTTCTTT. As protein: CASTLQGTAEAFF.

The genes are TRBV10-3 and TRBJ2-7; 8 positions match TRBD2. After removal of 6 bases from V and 7 bases from J, the junction contained 5 bases not matched to a gene. The length of the CDR3 is 12 residues. The germline V gene encodes CDR1 ENHRY and CDR2 SYGVKD. This CDR3 reads CAIRAPGGEQYF. DNA for the CDR3: TGTGCCATCAGGGCCCCGGGGGGGGAGCAGTACTTC.

This clone has just one count. The chain joins TRBV5-1 to TRBJ1-1, with a possible D match to TRBD1 (5 bases). Germline assignment: CDR1 SGHRS and CDR2 YFSETQ. V was shortened by 4 bases and J by 2 bases, with 9 bases between the two germline ends. CDR3 size: 13 residues. The CDR3 is CASSRDGNTEAFF. In DNA, the CDR3 is TGCGCCAGCAGCCGGGACGGCAACACTGAAGCTTTCTTT.

The genes are TRBV7-6 and TRBJ2-1, with no clear D. The CDR3 sequence is 15 residues long. CDR1 SGHVS and CDR2 FNYEAQ come from the germline V gene. The V end lost 1 base, the J end lost 0 bases, and 7 bases lay between the germline ends. DNA of the CDR3: TGTGCCAGCAGCTTAGAATCTTTCTCCTACAATGAGCAGTTCTTC. Translated, it gives CASSLESFSYNEQFF.

The V call is TRBV7-8, the J call TRBJ2-1; 14 nucleotides line up with TRBD2. After removal of 5 bases from V and 3 bases from J, the junction contained 9 bases not matched to a gene. Germline V gene lookup returns CDR1 SGHVS and CDR2 FQNEAQ. The CDR3 is 18 residues long. The CDR3, as DNA: TGTGCCAGCAGCCCCCGACTAGCGGGGGGGACTCACTACAATGAGCAGTTCTTC. This gives the protein CASSPRLAGGTHYNEQFF.

The gene calls are TRBV27 and TRBJ2-3; D is undetermined. The CDR3 spans 15 residues. V dropped 6 bases and J dropped 1 base, with 14 bases sitting between them. Germline V gives CDR1 MNHEY, CDR2 SMNVEV (reference sequence). CDR3 sequence: CASRRFTGGTDTQYF. The CDR3 region has the DNA TGTGCCAGCAGAAGATTCACTGGGGGCACAGATACGCAGTATTTT.

J is TRBJ1-2 and V is TRBV18; 12 bases align to TRBD1. The ends lost 6 bases at V and 5 bases at J; junction bases unmatched: 16. Germline CDR1 and CDR2: KGHSH and LQKENI. The CDR3 runs to 18 residues. Here the CDR3 reads CASSPLAGQGAMGYGYTF. The CDR3 DNA follows: TGTGCCAGCTCCCCCCTGGCGGGACAGGGGGCAATGGGTTATGGCTACACCTTC. Full variable domain (outside the CDR3, taken from reference TRBV18 and TRBJ1-2): NAGVMQNPRHLVRRRGQEARLRCSPMKGHSHVYWYRQLPEEGLKFMVYLQKENIIDESGMPKERFSAEFPKEGPSILRIQQVVRGDSAAYFCASSPLAGQGAMGYGYTFGSGTRLTVV.

This chain joins TRBV6-5 and TRBJ2-1; a possible D gene is TRBD1 (5 bases). The germline V gene has CDR1 MNHEY and CDR2 SVGAGI. V dropped 4 bases and J dropped 2 bases, with 12 bases sitting between them. The CDR3 length is 15 residues. CDR3 amino acids: CASSWTKRAYNEQFF. The CDR3 DNA reads TGTGCCAGCAGTTGGACAAAACGGGCCTACAATGAGCAGTTCTTC.

The count of this clone is one. The CDR3: CASSSRVGGNQPQHF. The CDR3 DNA is TGTGCCAGCAGCTCTAGGGTGGGTGGCAATCAGCCCCAGCATTTT. The chain uses TRBV5-5 and TRBJ1-5, with unresolved D. The CDR3 is made up of 15 amino acids. Germline loops: CDR1 SGHKS, CDR2 YYEKEE (reference sequence). Trimming removed 3 bases at V and 2 bases at J, with 12 bases between.

V usage is TRBV7-9 and J usage is TRBJ2-7, with D maybe TRBD1 (6 bases). Germline values: CDR1 SEHNR, CDR2 FQNEAQ (reference sequence). V was shortened by 5 bases and J by 6 bases, with 14 bases between the two germline ends. The CDR3 extends over 13 amino acids. The CDR3 here is CASSARQDPEQYF. The DNA of the CDR3 is TGTGCCAGCAGCGCCCGACAGGATCCCGAGCAGTACTTC.

The chain is built from TRBV9 and TRBJ1-3, with D tentatively TRBD1 (5 bases). This CDR3 has 15 amino acids. Germline CDR1 is SGDLS and CDR2 is YYNGEE. Trimming removed 4 bases from V and 0 bases from J, with 11 bases in between. The CDR3 DNA is TGTGCCAGCAGCTATCGGGGGGACTCTGGAAACACCATATATTTT. Amino acids: CASSYRGDSGNTIYF. Variable domain in full (rest from reference TRBV9 and TRBJ1-3): DSGVTQTPKHLITATGQRVTLRCSPRSGDLSVYWYQQSLDQGLQFLIQYYNGEERAKGNILERFSAQQFPDLHSELNLSSLELGDSALYFCASSYRGDSGNTIYFGEGSWLTVV.

The genes are TRBV7-9 and TRBJ1-5, with D uncertain. CDR3 length equals 14 residues. Looked up from germline, CDR1 is SEHNR and CDR2 is FQNEAQ (reference sequence). Trimming left V 6 bases short and J 3 bases short, with 12 bases between. In DNA form, the CDR3 reads TGTGCCAGCAGTCCGGACGGGTTCAATCAGCCCCAGCATTTT. Translating gives CASSPDGFNQPQHF.

The V call is TRBV18, the J call TRBJ2-3; TRBD1 aligns across 7 bases. This CDR3 has 14 residues. Germline V lookup: CDR1 KGHSH, CDR2 LQKENI. V trimming: 6 bases; J trimming: 2 bases; junction bases outside the gene matches: 5. CDR3 DNA sequence: TGTGCCAGCTCTCCGGGACAGTACACAGATACGCAGTATTTT. Translating gives CASSPGQYTDTQYF.

This chain links TRBV7-2 with TRBJ2-7; 7 bases are a match to TRBD1. This CDR3 region has 14 residues. Germline V gene lookup returns CDR1 SGHTA and CDR2 FQGNSA. Trimming at V came to 7 bases and at J to 2 bases, leaving 8 bases not matched to a gene. The CDR3 spells CASNQQGKAYEQYF. CDR3 bases: TGTGCCAGCAACCAACAGGGGAAGGCCTACGAGCAGTACTTC.

The chain uses TRBV19 and TRBJ2-3; D tentatively fits TRBD1 or TRBD2 (6 bases each). The V gene lost 8 bases and the J gene lost 0 bases, with 18 bases spanning the gap. The length of the CDR3 is 16 residues. Germline V gene lookup returns CDR1 LNHDA and CDR2 SQIVND (reference sequence). The CDR3 is CASAHLQGTSTDTQYF. The CDR3 DNA reads as TGTGCCAGTGCCCATCTCCAGGGGACTAGCACAGATACGCAGTATTTT.

The chain combines TRBV7-8 with TRBJ2-7, with a weak D call TRBD1 (5 bases). The germline CDR1 and CDR2 sequences are SGHVS and FQNEAQ. This CDR3 region has 15 residues. Trimming cost V 0 bases and J 3 bases, with 12 bases left between them. Written as DNA, the CDR3 is TGTGCCAGCAGCTTAGCGGGGCAAGGTAGCTACGAGCAGTACTTC. Its protein product is CASSLAGQGSYEQYF.

Here the CDR3 reads CASNFWSGELFF. In DNA form, the CDR3 reads TGTGCCAGCAATTTCTGGTCCGGGGAGCTGTTTTTT. The chain is built from TRBV6-5 and TRBJ2-2; D is uncertain. V was cut by 7 bases and J by 6 bases, with 9 bases left in between. This CDR3 spans 12 amino acids. CDR1 MNHEY and CDR2 SVGAGI come from the germline V gene.

This CDR3 is CASTPSTDTQYF. The DNA for the CDR3 is TGTGCCAGCACTCCCTCCACAGATACGCAGTATTTT. The V call is TRBV12-3 or TRBV12-4, the J call TRBJ2-3, with D unresolved. The ends were cut back, 7 bases at V and 2 bases at J, with 7 bases in the middle. The CDR3 contains 12 residues.

Note on this clone: Just one base apart from a much larger clone, this may be a read error. The chain carries TRBV7-2 and TRBJ1-5; D gene uncertain. CDR1 and CDR2 from the germline V gene are SGHTA and FQGNSA. This CDR3 spans 12 amino acids. Trimming pared 1 base from V and 2 bases from J, leaving 0 bases between. CDR3 nucleotides: TGTGCCAGCAGCTTAGGCAATCAGCCCCAGCATTTT. It specifies CASSLGNQPQHF.

The chain combines TRBV25-1 with TRBJ1-1; maybe TRBD1 (6 bases). Looked up from germline, CDR1 is MGHDK and CDR2 is SYGVNS. This CDR3 has 17 amino acids. The germline V and J ends were trimmed by 7 bases and 3 bases, with 24 bases remaining between them. DNA of the CDR3: TGTGCCAGCAAAGCGACACAGGGCACCTCAAGGGACACTGAAGCTTTCTTT. It is translated as CASKATQGTSRDTEAFF.

This clone came up a few times. The chain links TRBV10-1 to TRBJ1-2; 8 bases agree with TRBD1. The germline gives CDR1 WNHNN, CDR2 SYGVQD (reference sequence). The CDR3 length is 14 residues. With 5 bases clipped from V and 4 bases from J, the junction kept 6 bases outside the gene matches. The CDR3 spells CASSPGGLRYGYTF. DNA for the CDR3: TGCGCCAGCAGTCCAGGGGGCCTTCGCTATGGCTACACCTTC.